This TCR beta chain appears in the sequencing data of a study of T cell repertoires in cytomegalovirus infection. Of note for this clonotype: Antigen unknown.

TCRdb re-called the reads with MiXCR, one entry per CDR3 protein. The table lists some 320,000 distinct CDR3 sequences, almost 30% of them singletons, with approximately 20% in the top ten. The specimen was cultured PBMCs, collected from culture after CMV antigen stimulation. This TCR derives from a human donor in good health (CMV status not recorded). Some clones in this sample may be carry-over from other donors' samples.

CDR3 region: CASSPPPSGGGTDTQYF. In DNA, the CDR3 is TGTGCCAGCAGCCCACCACCCTCCGGGGGGGGCACAGATACGCAGTATTTT. The chain recombines TRBV7-3 with TRBJ2-3; 8 nucleotides line up with TRBD2. Per the germline V gene, CDR1 is SGHTA and CDR2 is FQGTGA. V trimming: 5 bases; J trimming: 1 base; junction bases outside the gene matches: 11. This CDR3 region has 17 residues.